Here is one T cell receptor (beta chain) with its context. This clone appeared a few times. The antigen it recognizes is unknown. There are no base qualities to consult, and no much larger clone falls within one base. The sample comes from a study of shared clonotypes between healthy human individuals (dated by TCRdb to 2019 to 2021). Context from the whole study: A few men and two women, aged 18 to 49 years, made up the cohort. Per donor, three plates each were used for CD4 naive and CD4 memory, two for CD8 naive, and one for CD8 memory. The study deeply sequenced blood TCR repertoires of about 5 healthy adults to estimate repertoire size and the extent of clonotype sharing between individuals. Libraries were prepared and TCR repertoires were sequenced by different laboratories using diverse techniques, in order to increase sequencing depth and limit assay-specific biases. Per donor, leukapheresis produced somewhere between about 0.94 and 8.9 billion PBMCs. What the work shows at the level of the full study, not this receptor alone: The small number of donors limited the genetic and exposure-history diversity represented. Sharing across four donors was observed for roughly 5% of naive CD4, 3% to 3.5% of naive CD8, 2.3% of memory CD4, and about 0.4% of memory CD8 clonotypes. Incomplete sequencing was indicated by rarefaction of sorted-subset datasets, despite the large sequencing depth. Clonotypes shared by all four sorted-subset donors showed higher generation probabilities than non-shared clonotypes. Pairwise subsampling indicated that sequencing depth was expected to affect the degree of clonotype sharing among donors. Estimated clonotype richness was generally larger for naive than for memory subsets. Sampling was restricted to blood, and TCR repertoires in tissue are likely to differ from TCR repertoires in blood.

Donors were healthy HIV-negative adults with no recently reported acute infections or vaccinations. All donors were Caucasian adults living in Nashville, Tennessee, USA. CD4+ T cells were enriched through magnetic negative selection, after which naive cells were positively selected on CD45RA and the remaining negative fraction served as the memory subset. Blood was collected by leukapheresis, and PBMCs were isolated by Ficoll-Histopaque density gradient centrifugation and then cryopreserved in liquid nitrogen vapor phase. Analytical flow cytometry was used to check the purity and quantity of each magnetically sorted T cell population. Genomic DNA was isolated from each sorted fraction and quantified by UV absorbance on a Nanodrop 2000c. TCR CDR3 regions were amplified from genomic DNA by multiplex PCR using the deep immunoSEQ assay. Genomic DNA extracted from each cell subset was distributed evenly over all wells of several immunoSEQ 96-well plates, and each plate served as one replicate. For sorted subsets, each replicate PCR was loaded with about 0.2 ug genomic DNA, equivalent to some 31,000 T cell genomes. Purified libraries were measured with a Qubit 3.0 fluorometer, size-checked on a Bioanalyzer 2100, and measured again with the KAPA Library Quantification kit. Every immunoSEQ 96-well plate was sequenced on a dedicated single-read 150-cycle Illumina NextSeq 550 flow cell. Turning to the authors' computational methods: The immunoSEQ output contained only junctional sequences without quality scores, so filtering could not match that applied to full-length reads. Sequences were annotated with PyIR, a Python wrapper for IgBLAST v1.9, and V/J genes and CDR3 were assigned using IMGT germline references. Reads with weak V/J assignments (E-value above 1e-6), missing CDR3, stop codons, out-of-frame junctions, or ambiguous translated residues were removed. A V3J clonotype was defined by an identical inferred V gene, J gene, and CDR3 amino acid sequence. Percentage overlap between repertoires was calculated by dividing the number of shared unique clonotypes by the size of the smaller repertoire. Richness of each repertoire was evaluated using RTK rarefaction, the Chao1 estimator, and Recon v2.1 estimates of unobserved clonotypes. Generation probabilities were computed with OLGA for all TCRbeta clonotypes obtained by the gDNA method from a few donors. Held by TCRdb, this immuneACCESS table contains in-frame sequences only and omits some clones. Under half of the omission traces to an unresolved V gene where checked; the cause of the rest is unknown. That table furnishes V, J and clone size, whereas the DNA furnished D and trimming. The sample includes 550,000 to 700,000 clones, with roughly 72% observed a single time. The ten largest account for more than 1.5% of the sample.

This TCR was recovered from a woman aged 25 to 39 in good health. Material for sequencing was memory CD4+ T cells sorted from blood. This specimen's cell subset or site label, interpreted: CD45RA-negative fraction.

DNA sequence: TGTGCCAGCAGCCCCACGAAGTCTAGCGGGAGCGATACGCAGTATTTT. This codes for CASSPTKSSGSDTQYF. The chain was built from TRBV6-4 and TRBJ2-3; 10 bases in the middle match TRBD2. In the germline V gene, CDR1 corresponds to MRHNA and CDR2 to SNTAGT. At the junction V is shortened by 6 bases and J by 6 bases; bases outside the gene matches: 12. Including cysteine and phenylalanine, the CDR3 has 16 amino acids. CDR3 DNA is the only sequence kept; it has 48 bases, read in frame from the first base.